Below, 25 T cell receptor beta chains from the same sample are listed, as sequenced in a study of CD8+ T cells in alopecia areata. Sequencing templates came from extracted RNA that was reverse transcribed into cDNA. Produced via immunoSEQ multiplex PCR; TCRdb's table is partial and in-frame only. The data show over 150,000 clones, roughly 64% seen once. Treatment in this sample: oral pan-JAK inhibitor, 5-10 mg twice daily. Sequencing was performed on CD4+ T cells sorted from blood, taken at week 24, from a patient treated with tofacitinib. These receptors were collected from a human donor with alopecia areata.

Turning to this clone: A clone one base away is much larger, so this may be a read error. V and J are TRBV4-3 and TRBJ2-2; 12 nucleotides match TRBD2. Germline V CDR1 and CDR2: LGHNA, YSLEER. V lost 1 base, J lost 6 bases, and 0 bases stayed unmatched. The CDR3 sequence is 15 residues long. The CDR3 DNA follows: TGCGCCAGCAGCCAAGGACTAGCGGGGGCCGGGGAGCTGTTTTTT. Its protein product is CASSQGLAGAGELFF.

The V gene is TRBV9, the J gene TRBJ1-6; 7 nucleotides line up with TRBD1. The CDR3 sequence is 14 residues long. J lost 9 bases, V lost 0 bases, and 3 bases had no gene match. Per germline, CDR1 SGDLS and CDR2 YYNGEE. The CDR3, as DNA: TGTGCCAGCAGCGTAGGGACAGGATCTTCACCCCTCCACTTT. This encodes CASSVGTGSSPLHF.

This clone has only a few counts. The chain combines TRBV2 with TRBJ1-5; no definite D call. The CDR3 has 12 amino acids. V dropped 6 bases and J dropped 0 bases, with 3 bases sitting between them. From germline, CDR1 is SNHLY and CDR2 FYNNEI. The CDR3: CASRVSNQPQHF. The CDR3 nucleotides are TGTGCCAGCAGGGTTAGCAATCAGCCCCAGCATTTT.

The J gene is TRBJ2-1, the V gene TRBV12-2; the DNA was not used to check the table's D call, TRBD2. TRBV12-2 is given as a pseudogene. The CDR3 is made up of 18 amino acids. The CDR3 protein is CASRFRIMSGRDLDEQFF. DNA for the CDR3: TGTGCAAGTCGCTTCCGGATAATGAGCGGGAGGGATCTTGATGAGCAGTTCTTC.

The V gene is TRBV30, the J gene TRBJ1-5; D is unresolved. Deletions cut 0 bases from V and 9 bases from J, with 6 bases between. This CDR3 has 11 residues. Germline V gene lookup returns CDR1 GTSNPN and CDR2 SVGIG (reference sequence). This chain's CDR3 is CAWSVRGPQHF. Written as DNA, the CDR3 is TGTGCCTGGAGTGTACGTGGGCCCCAGCATTTT.

The chain links TRBV10-3 to TRBJ1-1; TRBD1 might be the D (6 bases). Trimming left V 10 bases short and J 3 bases short, with 21 bases between. Germline V gene data show CDR1 as ENHRY and CDR2 as SYGVKD. There are 15 residues in the CDR3. CDR3 sequence reads: CATSEGGSKYTEAFF. CDR3 nucleotide sequence: TGTGCCACCTCCGAGGGGGGATCTAAGTACACTGAAGCTTTCTTT.

This chain links TRBV7-2 with TRBJ2-5; 7 bases are a match to TRBD2. The CDR3 loop spans 14 amino acids. V was pared by 4 bases and J by 1 base, with 3 bases of the junction left unmatched. The germline V gene has CDR1 SGHTA and CDR2 FQGNSA. The CDR3 coding sequence is TGTGCCAGCAGCTCTAGCGGAGCCCAAGAGACCCAGTACTTC. Translated: CASSSSGAQETQYF.

The chain combines TRBV4-1 with TRBJ1-1, with D maybe TRBD1 (6 bases). There are 13 residues in the CDR3. V shed 4 bases and J shed 4 bases, with 10 bases lying between them. Germline CDR1 reads MGHRA; CDR2 reads YSYEKL. CDR3 coding DNA: TGCGCCAGCAGCCCAACAGGGCTCACTGAAGCTTTCTTT. This gives the protein CASSPTGLTEAFF.

The chain employs TRBV5-1 and TRBJ2-3; D unresolved. V lost 4 bases, J lost 0 bases, and 15 bases lay in between. The CDR3 consists of 16 residues. The germline V gene encodes CDR1 SGHRS and CDR2 YFSETQ. The CDR3 DNA sequence: TGCGCCAGCAGCCTTGCTCGACAAACGAGCACAGATACGCAGTATTTT. It translates to CASSLARQTSTDTQYF.

The rearrangement links TRBV7-2 to TRBJ2-1; possibly TRBD1 or TRBD2 for D (5 bases each). The CDR3 has 13 residues. Germline V gene lookup returns CDR1 SGHTA and CDR2 FQGNSA. Trimming stripped 3 bases from V and 5 bases from J, with 8 bases between. In DNA form, the CDR3 reads TGTGCCAGCAGCTTGGGACCAAACAATGAGCAGTTCTTC. Translating it yields CASSLGPNNEQFF.

The chain has TRBV5-1 and TRBJ2-5; D may be TRBD2 (6 bases). V was cut by 0 bases and J by 4 bases, with 13 bases left in between. The CDR3 spans 15 residues. Germline-derived CDR1 and CDR2 are SGHRS and YFSETQ. Here the CDR3 reads CASSLARGRSETQYF. CDR3 DNA: TGCGCCAGCAGCTTGGCCCGGGGGAGGTCAGAGACCCAGTACTTC.

The V gene is TRBV18, the J gene TRBJ2-5, with a possible D match to TRBD2 (6 bases). Germline CDR1 KGHSH, CDR2 LQKENI. V was pared by 0 bases and J by 1 base, with 9 bases between. There are 15 residues in the CDR3. CDR3 nucleotide sequence: TGTGCCAGCTCACCACCGCGGGACGGCCAAGAGACCCAGTACTTC. This codes for CASSPPRDGQETQYF.

This clone was recorded a few times. In nucleotides, the CDR3 is TGCAGCGTTGGAATTCCGCGGCACAGGGGCTACGAGCAGTACTTC. Its protein product is CSVGIPRHRGYEQYF. This sequence joins TRBV29-1 and TRBJ2-7; 7 bases match TRBD1. The V gene end was trimmed by 4 bases and the J gene end by 3 bases; junction bases not matched to a gene: 12. There are 15 residues in the CDR3. Germline-derived CDR1 and CDR2 are SQVTM and ANQGSEA.

The chain carries TRBV14 and TRBJ2-5, with no clear D. The CDR3 loop spans 14 amino acids. Trimming took off 4 bases at V and 4 bases at J, with 13 bases between the two ends. Germline CDR1 and CDR2: SGHDN and FVKESK. In DNA form, the CDR3 reads TGTGCCAGCAGCCCAACTCGTGCCCGAGAGACCCAGTACTTC. Translation gives CASSPTRARETQYF.

The V gene is TRBV2, the J gene TRBJ1-2; no clear D gene. This CDR3 spans 13 amino acids. Trimming stripped 7 bases from V and 2 bases from J, with 11 bases between. Germline CDR1 and CDR2: SNHLY and FYNNEI. CDR3 bases: TGTGCCAGCATGAGAGGATCGAACTATGGCTACACCTTC. Protein product: CASMRGSNYGYTF.

This chain's CDR3 is CSVRGQVRRNTEAFF. CDR3 nucleotides: TGCAGCGTCCGGGGACAGGTAAGAAGAAACACTGAAGCTTTCTTT. The V call is TRBV29-1, the J call TRBJ1-1, with 8 bases that match TRBD1. Trimming cost V 6 bases and J 2 bases; bases outside gene matches: 11. CDR1 and CDR2 from the germline V gene are SQVTM and ANQGSEA. The CDR3 totals 15 residues.

V gene TRBV30 combines with J gene TRBJ2-7, with 9 bases that match TRBD2. Losses at the gene ends were 4 bases for V and 4 bases for J; bases not matched to a gene: 8. Germline lookup yields CDR1 GTSNPN and CDR2 SVGIG (reference sequence). The CDR3 is made up of 14 amino acids. The chain's CDR3 is CAWNRASGTYEQYF. The CDR3 DNA reads TGTGCCTGGAATAGGGCTAGCGGGACTTACGAGCAGTACTTC.

In this sample, this clone turned up a few times. This chain uses TRBV29-1 with TRBJ2-3; no reliable D call. Germline CDR1 SQVTM, CDR2 ANQGSEA. Trimming cost V 4 bases and J 6 bases, with 5 bases left between them. CDR3 length equals 10 residues. CDR3 sequence reads: CSVGSDTQYF. The CDR3 DNA sequence: TGCAGCGTTGGCTCGGATACGCAGTATTTT.

V gene TRBV5-4 combines with J gene TRBJ1-2, with D possibly matching TRBD1 (5 bases). With 0 bases removed from V and 6 bases from J, the gap between germline ends came to 9 bases. This CDR3 comprises 13 residues. The V gene's germline CDR1 is SGHNT and CDR2 YYREEE (reference sequence). CDR3 sequence (DNA): TGTGCCAGCAGCTTGGTCGCGGGGGATGGCTACACCTTC. Translated, it gives CASSLVAGDGYTF.

A note on this clone: One end of the junction is discordant with germline, which a read error may explain. V is TRBV7-9 and J is TRBJ1-2; no reliable D call. The CDR3 length is 13 residues. The germline V gene encodes CDR1 SEHNR and CDR2 FQNEAQ (reference sequence). CDR3 protein: CASSLRSDYGYTF. CDR3 DNA: TGTGCCAGCAGCTTGCGGTCGGACTATGGCTATACCTTC.

The genes are TRBV5-6 and TRBJ2-1, with D tentatively TRBD2 (6 bases). Per the germline V gene, CDR1 is SGHDT and CDR2 is YYEEEE. Trimming removed 3 bases at V and 6 bases at J, with 16 bases between. The CDR3 has 15 residues. The CDR3 DNA reads as TGTGCCAGCAGCTCGTGGGGGGAGGTCAGCAATGAGCAGTTCTTC. Encoded protein: CASSSWGEVSNEQFF. The full variable domain, rest sourced from reference TRBV5-6 and TRBJ2-1, is DAGVTQSPTHLIKTRGQQVTLRCSPKSGHDTVSWYQQALGQGPQFIFQYYEEEERQRGNFPDRFSGHQFPNYSSELNVNALLLGDSALYLCASSSWGEVSNEQFFGPGTRLTVL.

The chain is built from TRBV7-7 and TRBJ1-4; D gene ambiguous. Trimming removed 5 bases at V and 5 bases at J, with 15 bases between. Germline CDR1 SSHAT, CDR2 FNYEAQ (reference sequence). CDR3 size: 15 residues. CDR3: CASSETDGLNEKLFF. CDR3 nucleotides: TGTGCCAGCAGCGAAACAGACGGCCTAAATGAAAAACTGTTTTTT.

The chain couples TRBV25-1 to TRBJ1-6; D gene unclear. Trimming took off 4 bases at V and 1 base at J, with 2 bases between the two ends. This CDR3 contains 13 residues. The germline CDR1 and CDR2 sequences are MGHDK and SYGVNS. The CDR3 spells CASSGSYNSPLHF. The CDR3 DNA is TGTGCCAGCAGTGGATCCTATAATTCACCCCTCCACTTT.

The rearrangement uses TRBV5-4 and TRBJ2-3; no definite D call. Trimming removed 4 bases from V and 0 bases from J, with 12 bases in between. The germline CDR1 and CDR2 sequences are SGHNT and YYREEE (reference sequence). The CDR3 runs to 15 residues. Here the CDR3 reads CASSPTATSTDTQYF. CDR3 bases: TGTGCCAGCAGCCCTACTGCAACTAGCACAGATACGCAGTATTTT.

CDR3 sequence (DNA): TGCGCCAGCAGCCGGGGAGTACCCACGGCGGAGACCCAGTACTTC. Amino acids: CASSRGVPTAETQYF. The gene calls are TRBV4-1 and TRBJ2-5, with D possibly TRBD2 on 5 matching bases. The germline V and J ends were trimmed by 4 bases and 5 bases, with 17 bases remaining between them. CDR1 MGHRA and CDR2 YSYEKL come from the germline V gene. CDR3 length equals 15 residues.